This TCR beta chain appears in the sequencing data of a study of shared clonotypes between healthy human individuals. On the study more broadly: Two women and a few men aged 18 to 49 made up the donors. Three CD4 naive, three CD4 memory, two CD8 naive and one CD8 memory plate were used per donor. Study-level findings and limits: Naive CD4 clonotypes were shared across several donors at 4.5% to 6%. Clonotype sharing levels among donors were expected to vary with sequencing depth.

Sequencing used immunoSEQ multiplex PCR; TCRdb keeps in-frame clones, though not all of them. The table includes more than 2 million clones, 85% to 95% detected once. About this clone: Its antigen remains unknown.

Germline-derived CDR1 and CDR2 are MDHEN and SYDVKM. The CDR3 extends over 13 amino acids. V dropped 2 bases and J dropped 5; count of bases not matched to a gene: 2. CD45RO-negative, CCR7-positively selected cells formed the naive CD8 fraction, excluding terminally differentiated effector memory CD45RA+ cells. Sequencing input: naive CD8+ T cells from PBMCs. The sequence was obtained from a man aged 18 to 30 in good health. Some clones in this sample may be carry-over from other donors' samples. This chain connects TRBV28 to TRBJ2-5; 7 bases line up with TRBD2. CDR3 nucleotides: TGTGCCAGCAGTTTAGGCGGGAGTGAGACCCAGTACTTC. Translating gives CASSLGGSETQYF.